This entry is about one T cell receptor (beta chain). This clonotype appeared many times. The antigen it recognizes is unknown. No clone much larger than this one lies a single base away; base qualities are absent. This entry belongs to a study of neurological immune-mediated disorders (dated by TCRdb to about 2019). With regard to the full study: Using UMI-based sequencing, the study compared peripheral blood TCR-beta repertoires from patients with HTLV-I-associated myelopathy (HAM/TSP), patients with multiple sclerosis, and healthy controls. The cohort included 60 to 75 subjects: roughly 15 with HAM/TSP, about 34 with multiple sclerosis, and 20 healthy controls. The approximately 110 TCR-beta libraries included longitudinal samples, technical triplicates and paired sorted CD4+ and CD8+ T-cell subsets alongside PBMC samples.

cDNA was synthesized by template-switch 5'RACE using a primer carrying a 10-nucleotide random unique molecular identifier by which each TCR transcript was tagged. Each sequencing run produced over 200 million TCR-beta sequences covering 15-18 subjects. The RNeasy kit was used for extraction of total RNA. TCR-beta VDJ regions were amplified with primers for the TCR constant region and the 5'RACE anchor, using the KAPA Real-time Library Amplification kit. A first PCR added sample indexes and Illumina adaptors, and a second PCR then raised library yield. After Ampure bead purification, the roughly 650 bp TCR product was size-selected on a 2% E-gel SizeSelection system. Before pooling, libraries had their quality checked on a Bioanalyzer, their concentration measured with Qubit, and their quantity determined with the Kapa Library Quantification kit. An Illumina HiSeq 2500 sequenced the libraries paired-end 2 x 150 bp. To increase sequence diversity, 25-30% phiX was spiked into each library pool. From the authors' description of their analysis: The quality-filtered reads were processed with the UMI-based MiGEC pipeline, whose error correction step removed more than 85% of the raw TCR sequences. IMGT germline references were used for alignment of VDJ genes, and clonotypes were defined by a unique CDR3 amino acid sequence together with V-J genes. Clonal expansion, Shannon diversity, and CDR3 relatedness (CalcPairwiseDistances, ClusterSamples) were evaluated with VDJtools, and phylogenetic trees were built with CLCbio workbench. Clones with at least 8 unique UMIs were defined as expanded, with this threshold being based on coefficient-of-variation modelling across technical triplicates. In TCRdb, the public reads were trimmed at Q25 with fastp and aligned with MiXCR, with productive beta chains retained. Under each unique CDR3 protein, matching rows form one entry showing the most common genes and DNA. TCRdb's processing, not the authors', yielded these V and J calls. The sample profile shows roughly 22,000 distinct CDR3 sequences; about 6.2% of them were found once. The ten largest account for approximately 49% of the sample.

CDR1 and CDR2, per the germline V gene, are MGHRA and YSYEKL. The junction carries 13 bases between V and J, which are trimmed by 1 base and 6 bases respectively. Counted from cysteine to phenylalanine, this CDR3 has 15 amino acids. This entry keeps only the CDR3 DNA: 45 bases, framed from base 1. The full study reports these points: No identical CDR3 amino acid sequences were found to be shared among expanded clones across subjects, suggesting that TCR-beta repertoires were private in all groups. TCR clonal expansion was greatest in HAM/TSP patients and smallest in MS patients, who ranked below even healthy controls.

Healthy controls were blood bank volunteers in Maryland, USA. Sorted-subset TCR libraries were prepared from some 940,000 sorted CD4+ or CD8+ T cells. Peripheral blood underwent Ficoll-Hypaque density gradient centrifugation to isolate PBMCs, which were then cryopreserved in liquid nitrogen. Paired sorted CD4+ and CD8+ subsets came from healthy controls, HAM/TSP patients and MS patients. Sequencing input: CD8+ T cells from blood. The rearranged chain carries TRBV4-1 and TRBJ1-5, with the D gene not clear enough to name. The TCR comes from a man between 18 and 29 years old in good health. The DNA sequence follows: TGCGCCAGCAGCCAAGGGGGAGGTATGAGTCAGCCCCAGCATTTT. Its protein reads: CASSQGGGMSQPQHF.